This T cell receptor beta chain was recovered during a study of technical replicates of blood from several donors. Method: immunoSEQ multiplex PCR; TCRdb's copy keeps in-frame clones and lacks some. This table has 70,000 to 85,000 clones, roughly 94% appearing once. Trimming pared 0 bases from V and 4 bases from J, leaving 14 bases between. The germline CDR1 and CDR2 sequences are SGDLS and YYNGEE. The CDR3 is 15 amino acids. The chain couples TRBV9 to TRBJ2-7; D might be TRBD2 (7 bases). Sequencing used T cells isolated from PBMCs. This sequence was found in a human donor in good health. The DNA for the CDR3 is TGTGCCAGCAGCGTAGAAGGGGGGGGAATATACGAGCAGTACTTC. Protein: CASSVEGGGIYEQYF. The full variable domain, with the rest looked up from reference TRBV9 and TRBJ2-7, is DSGVTQTPKHLITATGQRVTLRCSPRSGDLSVYWYQQSLDQGLQFLIQYYNGEERAKGNILERFSAQQFPDLHSELNLSSLELGDSALYFCASSVEGGGIYEQYFGPGTRLTVT.